Listed here are 30 T cell receptor beta chains from one sample, sequenced in a study of cytomegalovirus exposure and HLA in healthy donors. Sequenced by immunoSEQ multiplex PCR; TCRdb stores in-frame clones only, minus some. The sample consists of 190,000 or so clones, roughly 80% of them appearing once. Sequencing input: PBMCs. The receptors stem from a woman under 30 in good health and CMV-seropositive.

The J gene is TRBJ1-2, the V gene TRBV5-6; D gene ambiguous. Germline loops: CDR1 SGHDT, CDR2 YYEEEE. Trimming removed 3 bases from V and 5 bases from J, with 5 bases in between. The CDR3 covers 11 residues. The CDR3 here is CASSSLYGYTF. In DNA, the CDR3 is TGTGCCAGCAGCTCCCTATATGGCTACACCTTC.

The V and J genes are TRBV7-2 and TRBJ2-3, with D hard to call. Trimming left V 3 bases short and J 9 bases short, with 7 bases between. From germline, CDR1 is SGHTA and CDR2 FQGNSA. There are 11 residues in the CDR3. The CDR3, as DNA: TGTGCCAGCAGCTTCACCGGGACGCAGTATTTT. It codes for CASSFTGTQYF.

V gene TRBV9 combines with J gene TRBJ2-1; no clear D. V shed 0 bases and J shed 7 bases, with 8 bases lying between them. The CDR3 is made up of 13 amino acids. Germline V gene data show CDR1 as SGDLS and CDR2 as YYNGEE. Here the CDR3 reads CASSVGVGNEQFF. In nucleotides, the CDR3 is TGTGCCAGCAGCGTAGGGGTCGGGAATGAGCAGTTCTTC.

This chain uses TRBV27 with TRBJ2-7; D uncertain. Germline V lookup: CDR1 MNHEY, CDR2 SMNVEV (reference sequence). This CDR3 contains 13 residues. V lost 5 bases and J lost 0, with 8 bases in between. CDR3 loop: CASSPLTSYEQYF. The DNA of the CDR3 is TGTGCCAGCAGTCCGCTAACCTCCTACGAGCAGTACTTC.

This chain joins TRBV5-6 and TRBJ1-5; D perhaps matches TRBD1 (6 bases). The CDR3 contains 15 residues. The germline V and J ends were trimmed by 2 bases and 3 bases, with 12 bases remaining between them. Germline loops: CDR1 SGHDT, CDR2 YYEEEE. CDR3 in amino acids: CASSLKGTHNQPQHF. Here the CDR3 DNA reads TGTGCCAGCAGCTTAAAGGGGACACACAATCAGCCCCAGCATTTT.

Concerning this clone: A far larger clone is off by one base, so a read error is likely. This specimen includes other DNA sequences encoding the same CDR3. V and J are TRBV6-1 and TRBJ2-1; 7 nucleotides agree with TRBD2. The germline CDR1 and CDR2 sequences are MNHNS and SASEGT. The CDR3 covers 15 residues. V trimming: 0 bases; J trimming: 2 bases; junction bases outside the gene matches: 1. The CDR3 DNA follows: TGTGCCAGCAGTGAAGCTGCGGGGGCCTACAATGAGCAGTTCTTC. Translated: CASSEAAGAYNEQFF.

The chain has TRBV5-1 and TRBJ2-6; TRBD1 might be the D (6 bases). CDR3 length: 17 residues. V lost 0 bases, J lost 0 bases, and 10 bases lay in between. CDR1 is SGHRS and CDR2 is YFSETQ in the germline V gene. The CDR3 DNA follows: TGCGCCAGCAGCTTGGCCGGACAGCGCTCTGGGGCCAACGTCCTGACTTTC. It codes for CASSLAGQRSGANVLTF.

This rearrangement joins TRBV14 to TRBJ1-2, with 7 bases aligning to TRBD1. Trimming at V came to 4 bases and at J to 4 bases, leaving 9 bases not matched to a gene. This CDR3 has 15 residues. Germline-derived CDR1 and CDR2 are SGHDN and FVKESK. CDR3 in amino acids: CASSRNTGAFYGYTF. CDR3 sequence (DNA): TGTGCCAGCAGCCGAAACACAGGGGCATTCTATGGCTACACCTTC.

J is TRBJ2-3 and V is TRBV4-2, with D unclear. V lost 0 bases and J lost 5, with 9 bases in between. The CDR3 runs to 14 residues. The germline V gene has CDR1 LGHNA and CDR2 YNFKEQ. The DNA of the CDR3 is TGTGCCAGCAGCCAAGAGGGTAGAGGAGATACGCAGTATTTT. This codes for CASSQEGRGDTQYF.

The chain recombines TRBV19 with TRBJ2-7; TRBD2 matches at 8 bases. The CDR3 runs to 15 residues. V dropped 1 base and J dropped 3; count of bases not matched to a gene: 5. Germline CDR1 and CDR2: LNHDA and SQIVND (reference sequence). CDR3 protein: CASSIVGAGDYEQYF. CDR3 sequence (DNA): TGTGCCAGTAGTATAGTGGGAGCGGGGGACTACGAGCAGTACTTC.

The CDR3 is CASSRHGTVGAGTALNTGELFF. The CDR3 DNA follows: TGTGCCAGTAGCCGTCACGGGACGGTCGGGGCCGGGACTGCCTTGAACACCGGGGAGCTGTTTTTT. The chain has TRBV19 and TRBJ2-2, with D maybe TRBD2 (6 bases). The CDR3 is 22 residues long. CDR1 is LNHDA, CDR2 SQIVND, per germline (reference sequence). V dropped 6 bases and J dropped 1 base, with 33 bases sitting between them. Full variable domain (rest looked up from reference TRBV19 and TRBJ2-2): DGGITQSPKYLFRKEGQNVTLSCEQNLNHDAMYWYRQDPGQGLRLIYYSQIVNDFQKGDIAEGYSVSREKKESFPLTVTSAQKNPTAFYLCASSRHGTVGAGTALNTGELFFGEGSRLTVL.

The V and J genes are TRBV4-2 and TRBJ2-3, with 7 bases identical to TRBD1. The germline V gene has CDR1 LGHNA and CDR2 YNFKEQ. V was clipped by 1 base and J by 0 bases; unmatched bases: 1. The CDR3 has 15 amino acids. This CDR3 is CASSQVTGSTDTQYF. CDR3 in DNA: TGTGCCAGCAGCCAAGTGACAGGGAGCACAGATACGCAGTATTTT.

This clone has only a few counts. The chain couples TRBV5-4 to TRBJ1-6; the D gene is possibly TRBD1 (5 bases). The CDR3 loop spans 14 amino acids. CDR1 and CDR2 from the germline V gene are SGHNT and YYREEE (reference sequence). The V gene lost 0 bases and the J gene lost 9 bases, with 10 bases spanning the gap. The CDR3 DNA is TGTGCCAGCAGCTTGGACAGGACCCTTTCACCCCTCCACTTT. Encoded protein: CASSLDRTLSPLHF.

The J gene is TRBJ1-3, the V gene TRBV15, with a possible D match to TRBD1 (5 bases). In germline, CDR1 is LNHNV, CDR2 YYDKDF (reference sequence). There are 15 residues in the CDR3. Deletions cut 0 bases from V and 6 bases from J, with 12 bases between. CDR3 sequence (DNA): TGTGCCACCAGCAGAGATCCGGGGGTGGTAAACACCATATATTTT. This sequence encodes CATSRDPGVVNTIYF.

The chain combines TRBV5-4 with TRBJ2-2; possibly TRBD2 for D (6 bases). There are 15 residues in the CDR3. Per germline, CDR1 SGHNT and CDR2 YYREEE (reference sequence). V was pared by 0 bases and J by 6 bases, with 12 bases between. The CDR3 DNA sequence: TGTGCCAGCAGCTTGGTTCCCCGGGGGTCCGGGGAGCTGTTTTTT. Protein sequence: CASSLVPRGSGELFF.

This clone was seen once. V gene TRBV25-1 combines with J gene TRBJ2-7; 7 bases fit TRBD2. There are 15 residues in the CDR3. The trim removed 3 bases at V and 0 bases at J, leaving 5 bases unmatched. Germline V gene sequence: CDR1 MGHDK, CDR2 SYGVNS. Here the CDR3 DNA reads TGTGCCAGCAGTGACCTAGCGGTGCCCTCCTACGAGCAGTACTTC. Protein sequence: CASSDLAVPSYEQYF.

The chain recombines TRBV5-1 with TRBJ1-1; D is ambiguous. CDR3 length equals 15 residues. Per the germline V gene, CDR1 is SGHRS and CDR2 is YFSETQ. Between the trimmed V and J ends, which lost 6 bases and 0 bases, there was a span of 15 bases. The CDR3 spells CASTLAASMNTEAFF. CDR3 in DNA: TGCGCCAGCACCCTAGCAGCTTCTATGAACACTGAAGCTTTCTTT.

The V and J genes are TRBV19 and TRBJ1-6; 9 positions match TRBD1. Germline V lookup: CDR1 LNHDA, CDR2 SQIVND (reference sequence). This CDR3 comprises 16 residues. The J segment lost 9 bases and the V segment lost 4 bases, leaving 10 bases of the junction unmatched. The CDR3 nucleotides are TGTGCCAGTAGTACCCGGGAGGGACAGGGCACTTCACCCCTCCACTTT. Protein sequence: CASSTREGQGTSPLHF. Using reference TRBV19 and TRBJ1-6 for the parts outside the CDR3, the full variable domain is DGGITQSPKYLFRKEGQNVTLSCEQNLNHDAMYWYRQDPGQGLRLIYYSQIVNDFQKGDIAEGYSVSREKKESFPLTVTSAQKNPTAFYLCASSTREGQGTSPLHFGNGTRLTVT.

The chain employs TRBV27 and TRBJ2-1; D may be TRBD1 (6 bases). CDR1 MNHEY and CDR2 SMNVEV come from the germline V gene (reference sequence). This CDR3 comprises 13 residues. The ends were cut back, 3 bases at V and 7 bases at J, with 10 bases in the middle. CDR3 sequence: CASSFTRGNEQFF. For the CDR3, the DNA is TGTGCCAGCAGTTTCACCAGGGGTAATGAGCAGTTCTTC.

The CDR3 loop reads CASSLTRDRGYGYTF. The CDR3, as DNA: TGCGCCAGCAGCTTGACCCGGGACAGGGGCTATGGCTACACCTTC. This sequence joins TRBV5-1 and TRBJ1-2; 10 positions agree with TRBD1. This CDR3 has 15 amino acids. V trimming: 1 base; J trimming: 4 bases; junction bases outside the gene matches: 4. Germline CDR1 SGHRS, CDR2 YFSETQ.

The V and J genes are TRBV6-6 and TRBJ1-5; possible D gene TRBD1, 6 bases. CDR1 MNHNY and CDR2 SVGAGI come from the germline V gene (reference sequence). The V gene lost 5 bases and the J gene lost 0 bases, with 14 bases spanning the gap. CDR3 length: 16 residues. The CDR3: CASSPTGGVSNQPQHF. As DNA, the CDR3 is TGTGCCAGCAGTCCGACAGGTGGGGTTAGCAATCAGCCCCAGCATTTT.

The chain is built from TRBV18 and TRBJ1-1; D remains ambiguous. The CDR3 loop spans 13 amino acids. V dropped 3 bases and J dropped 5 bases, with 10 bases sitting between them. Germline CDR1 and CDR2: KGHSH and LQKENI. The CDR3 DNA follows: TGTGCCAGCTCACCTCAGGAGGAGACTGAAGCTTTCTTT. This encodes CASSPQEETEAFF.

The chain links TRBV10-3 to TRBJ1-5; D is undetermined. Trimming cost V 1 base and J 2 bases, with 6 bases left between them. The germline gives CDR1 ENHRY, CDR2 SYGVKD. The CDR3 covers 14 residues. The CDR3 DNA reads TGTGCCATCAGTGAGTACGGGGGCAATCAGCCCCAGCATTTT. Amino acids: CAISEYGGNQPQHF.

The chain carries TRBV7-8 and TRBJ1-4; D gene unclear. Trimming removed 5 bases at V and 5 bases at J, with 12 bases between. The length of the CDR3 is 14 residues. Germline CDR1 SGHVS, CDR2 FQNEAQ. The CDR3 bases are TGTGCCAGCAGCCGCCTCGGGATGAATGAAAAACTGTTTTTT. Its protein product is CASSRLGMNEKLFF.

The CDR3 here is CASSPRTANEQFF. The CDR3 coding sequence is TGCGCCAGCAGCCCCCGAACAGCCAATGAGCAGTTCTTC. The chain recombines TRBV4-1 with TRBJ2-1; D unclear. The germline V and J ends were trimmed by 4 bases and 6 bases, with 10 bases remaining between them. The germline gives CDR1 MGHRA, CDR2 YSYEKL. This CDR3 spans 13 amino acids.

The chain combines TRBV5-6 with TRBJ1-2; 12 positions match TRBD1. The CDR3 runs 17 residues. V shed 1 base, J shed 3 bases, and the junction held 7 bases outside the gene matches. Germline V gene lookup returns CDR1 SGHDT and CDR2 YYEEEE. The DNA of the CDR3 is TGTGCCAGCAGCTTGTCCGGGACAGGGGGCGCCGACTATGGCTACACCTTC. Its translation: CASSLSGTGGADYGYTF.

Concerning this clone itself: An end of the junction does not agree with germline; a read error may underlie this. The J gene is TRBJ2-5, the V gene TRBV20-1; 8 bases agree with TRBD1. The CDR3 is 10 amino acids. Germline lookup yields CDR1 DFQATT and CDR2 SNEGSKA (reference sequence). For the CDR3, the DNA is TGCAGTGCCACACAGGGGGGCCCGCACTTC. Its translation is CSATQGGPHF.

The genes are TRBV6-4 and TRBJ2-1; D remains unclear. Germline values: CDR1 MRHNA, CDR2 SNTAGT. The CDR3 consists of 13 residues. V lost 5 bases and J 5 bases, leaving 10 bases between the germline ends. In DNA form, the CDR3 reads TGTGCCAGCAGTCCCCGACTTAACAATGAGCAGTTCTTC. Protein: CASSPRLNNEQFF.

A few counts support this clone. The chain couples TRBV19 to TRBJ1-2; D might be TRBD1 (5 bases). Germline loops: CDR1 LNHDA, CDR2 SQIVND (reference sequence). The V end was cut by 3 bases, the J end by 7 bases, with 9 bases between. This CDR3 is built from 12 residues. CDR3 residues: CASSMQGAGYTF. DNA of the CDR3: TGTGCCAGTAGTATGCAGGGCGCTGGCTACACCTTC.

The chain uses TRBV5-1 and TRBJ1-1; the match to TRBD1 covers 11 bases. The germline V gene has CDR1 SGHRS and CDR2 YFSETQ. J gave up 6 bases and V 4 bases, and 8 bases lay outside the gene matches. The CDR3 loop spans 15 amino acids. CDR3 protein: CASSPEGQGAAEAFF. CDR3 coding DNA: TGCGCCAGCAGCCCCGAAGGACAGGGGGCGGCTGAAGCTTTCTTT.